This paragraph reports one T cell receptor beta chain. The target antigen is unknown. The CDR3 is made up of 15 amino acids. The ends were cut back, 3 bases at V and 1 base at J, with 13 bases in the middle. The germline V gene has CDR1 SGHRS and CDR2 YFSETQ. The sample originates from a study of cytomegalovirus exposure and HLA in healthy donors. Study-wide results and caveats: An analysis was carried out later, and it reportedly showed fewer N-insertions in an Asian-associated ancestry cluster than the 666-donor mean.

Primers for the PCR totalled 60 Vbeta and 13 Jbeta. In the authors' methods: There were around 78 million unique TCR beta chains by a later count, and about 12 million of them were shared. Clones were sequenced by immunoSEQ multiplex PCR, and TCRdb holds only the in-frame ones, with some missing. The V and J calls and clone size come from that table; D and trimming were worked out from the DNA. The specimen's table records tens of thousands of clones. This TCR came from a male donor in good health and CMV-seronegative. The sequencing input was PBMCs. The chain uses TRBV5-1 and TRBJ1-1; D is uncertain. For the CDR3, the DNA is TGCGCCAGCAGCTCTTTAACTCCGGGGAACACTGAAGCTTTCTTT. It is translated as CASSSLTPGNTEAFF.